The T cell receptor beta chain described here comes from a study of blood T cell repertoires in COVID-19. This clone has only a few counts. Germline assignment: CDR1 MNHEY and CDR2 SMNVEV (reference sequence). V was clipped by 3 bases and J by 3 bases; unmatched bases: 1. The CDR3 runs to 14 residues. Sequencing was performed with immunoSEQ multiplex PCR; in TCRdb, only in-frame clones are kept and a portion is missing. The profile shows 140,000 to 150,000 clones, approximately 86% of them singletons. The gene calls are TRBV27 and TRBJ2-7; 11 bases fit TRBD2. The origin of this receptor is a woman aged 35 to 49 with active or convalescent COVID-19. Sequenced sample: peripheral blood. The CDR3 nucleotides are TGTGCCAGCAGTTTTAGCGGGAGGGGCTACGAGCAGTACTTC. Protein product: CASSFSGRGYEQYF.